These T cell receptor beta chains were read from a single sample in a study of blood T cell repertoires in COVID-19. Sequenced by immunoSEQ multiplex PCR; TCRdb stores in-frame clones only, minus some. Of fewer than 250,000 clones listed, 70% to 90% are singletons. The sample consisted of peripheral blood. Receptors originate from a woman between 40 and 50 years old who had recovered from COVID-19. CDR3s include the opening cysteine and the closing phenylalanine or tryptophan.

V gene	CDR3 length	J gene	CDR3 protein
TRBV7-2	15	TRBJ2-7	CASSEGFDRKGEQYF
TRBV28	15	TRBJ2-3	CASSLTSGRTDTQYF
TRBV29-1	12	TRBJ2-2	CSVALAAGELFF
TRBV3-1/TRBV3-2	16	TRBJ2-3	CASSQVGGGNPDTQYF
TRBV24-1	13	TRBJ2-5	CATSDRGLETQYF
TRBV3-1/TRBV3-2	16	TRBJ2-7	CASSQDTLAGVYEQYF
TRBV5-5	15	TRBJ2-7	CASSLDSYSSYEQYF
TRBV6-5	13	TRBJ1-5	CASSTQGGQPQHF
TRBV2	14	TRBJ2-3	CASWVAISTDTQYF
TRBV10-3	17	TRBJ2-3	CAISERLAGGGTDTQYF
TRBV5-5	15	TRBJ2-5	CASSPAGLLGETQYF
TRBV29-1	13	TRBJ2-2	CSVKRDYTGELFF
TRBV5-1	16	TRBJ1-2	CASSLGTTGTGGSYTF
TRBV6-5	13	TRBJ2-7	CASSRTSGNEQYF
TRBV7-8	17	TRBJ1-6	CASSLSRDRGYNSPLHF
TRBV18	16	TRBJ1-2	CASSPASTGANYGYTF
TRBV28	14	TRBJ1-6	CASSSTGGRSPLHF
TRBV18	13	TRBJ2-1	CASSENTGGEQFF
TRBV6-5	16	TRBJ2-2	CASSYNSGWNTGELFF
TRBV10-3	15	TRBJ2-7	CATHPGGDFSYEQYF
TRBV4-3	15	TRBJ1-1	CASSQDRAGDTEAFF
TRBV12-3/TRBV12-4	12	TRBJ1-5	CASRTGPQPQHF
TRBV10-3	18	TRBJ1-4	CAISESRTGGSTNEKLFF
TRBV6-4	14	TRBJ2-6	CASSGGAGANVLTF
TRBV6-1	14	TRBJ1-6	CASSEEGKGSPLHF
TRBV29-1	13	TRBJ1-5	CSVGGQGGQPQHF
TRBV11-2	19	TRBJ2-1	CASSLRRLAWESSYNEQFF
TRBV9	16	TRBJ2-1	CASTPVGTGGVRAQFF
TRBV4-1	16	TRBJ2-1	CASSQDRSTSYNEQFF
TRBV5-1	15	TRBJ2-1	CASSFTGDTYNEQFF
TRBV19	12	TRBJ2-1	CASSPTSFEQFF
TRBV30	14	TRBJ1-6	CAWGGDSYNSPLHF
TRBV9	15	TRBJ1-4	CASSEAEGFNEKLFF
TRBV30	13	TRBJ2-3	CAWSGSSTDTQYF
TRBV27	14	TRBJ2-7	CASSPTGASYEQYF
TRBV7-9	12	TRBJ2-7	CASSPRGSEQYF
TRBV27	11	TRBJ2-1	CASSFYHEQFF
TRBV7-2	15	TRBJ2-1	CASSSTGGSYNEQFF
TRBV2	14	TRBJ1-4	CASSPRATIEKLFF
TRBV29-1	13	TRBJ1-4	CSVADLINEKLFF
TRBV6-5	14	TRBJ1-5	CASSNRGRDQPQHF
TRBV15	18	TRBJ2-4	CATSPQSEGVRAKNIQYF
TRBV5-1	14	TRBJ1-1	CASSIPDRTTEAFF
TRBV4-1	18	TRBJ1-5	CASSQDFRTGASNQPQHF
TRBV5-1	12	TRBJ1-1	CASSPGNTEAFF
TRBV28	15	TRBJ1-1	CASSLEAVGNTEAFF
TRBV19	15	TRBJ2-5	CASSHNTGGEETQYF
TRBV27	15	TRBJ2-7	CASSVPGQGYNEQYF
TRBV5-5	18	TRBJ2-5	CASSLVFLVAGQQETQYF
TRBV7-2	13	TRBJ1-6	CASSQNRVEVLHF
TRBV15	17	TRBJ1-5	CATSRSVQGWGNQPQHF
TRBV27	14	TRBJ1-2	CASRSQGAQYGYTF
TRBV4-3	14	TRBJ2-3	CASSQDRVTDTQYF
TRBV11-2	15	TRBJ2-1	CASSSGTSGKIEQFF
TRBV19	15	TRBJ2-7	CASSRTSGHSYEQYF